The 21 T cell receptor beta chains below all came from one sample that was sequenced in a study of CD8 T cells in Susac syndrome. The RNA input was about 0.45 to 1 ug, and it was reverse transcribed with random hexamers. TCRdb reprocessed the immunoSEQ multiplex PCR reads via MiXCR and lists one record per CDR3 protein. The sample consists of 250,000 to 300,000 distinct CDR3 sequences, 85% of them appearing once. Sequences were obtained from CD8+ T cells from PBMCs. Receptors originate from a human donor with multiple sclerosis.

The CDR3 region is CASSLEVTGNAYEQYF. The CDR3 DNA is TGTGCCAGCAGTTTAGAGGTGACAGGGAACGCCTACGAGCAGTACTTC. This chain connects TRBV28 to TRBJ2-7; 7 nucleotides agree with TRBD1. The CDR3 runs to 16 residues. Trimming cost V 2 bases and J 2 bases; bases outside gene matches: 9. Germline values: CDR1 MDHEN, CDR2 SYDVKM.

The chain has TRBV7-9 and TRBJ2-1; TRBD2 agrees at 7 bases. CDR1 is SEHNR, CDR2 FQNEAQ, per germline (reference sequence). The CDR3 is 16 amino acids. The ends lost 5 bases at V and 1 base at J; junction bases unmatched: 8. CDR3: CASSDILAESYNEQFF. The CDR3 DNA reads TGTGCCAGCAGCGATATCCTAGCGGAGTCCTACAATGAGCAGTTCTTC.

The chain carries TRBV2 and TRBJ2-3; D is uncertain. The V and J ends lost 4 bases and 0 bases respectively, with 20 bases between them. The CDR3 runs 18 residues. The germline V gene has CDR1 SNHLY and CDR2 FYNNEI. DNA of the CDR3: TGTGCCAGCAGTGGCCAGCCAAGTGGTAGGCTAAGCACAGATACGCAGTATTTT. It is translated as CASSGQPSGRLSTDTQYF.

The chain uses TRBV20-1 and TRBJ2-2, with D hard to call. Germline V gene data show CDR1 as DFQATT and CDR2 as SNEGSKA (reference sequence). Between the trimmed V and J ends, which lost 7 bases and 7 bases, there was a span of 16 bases. This CDR3 is 13 amino acids long. The CDR3 nucleotides are TGCAGTGTGCGAGACTTAATAGGCGGGGAGCTGTTTTTT. The encoded protein is CSVRDLIGGELFF.

This chain connects TRBV7-9 to TRBJ2-1, with D tentatively TRBD1 or TRBD2 (5 bases each). Trimming took 6 bases from V and 7 from J, leaving 25 bases between them. Germline assignment: CDR1 SEHNR and CDR2 FQNEAQ (reference sequence). The CDR3 is 17 residues long. The chain's CDR3 is CASRGRMVLGVRNEQFF. CDR3 coding DNA: TGTGCCAGCAGGGGACGTATGGTTTTAGGAGTCAGGAATGAGCAGTTCTTC.

The chain links TRBV29-1 to TRBJ2-2, with D perhaps matching TRBD2 (5 bases). The CDR3 spans 13 residues. Looked up from germline, CDR1 is SQVTM and CDR2 is ANQGSEA. V was cut by 7 bases and J by 2 bases, with 11 bases left in between. This CDR3 is CSGTDSNTGELFF. CDR3 in DNA: TGCAGCGGAACGGACTCTAACACCGGGGAGCTGTTTTTT.

This clonotype was seen more than once but under ten times. The rearrangement joins TRBV13 to TRBJ2-7; D perhaps matches TRBD2 (6 bases). V dropped 0 bases and J dropped 2 bases, with 14 bases sitting between them. The CDR3 runs 16 residues. From germline, CDR1 is PRHDT and CDR2 FYEKMQ (reference sequence). In DNA form, the CDR3 reads TGTGCCAGCAGCTTAGGGCGGGACTTTTGGGCCTACGAGCAGTACTTC. This gives the protein CASSLGRDFWAYEQYF.

The rearrangement links TRBV27 to TRBJ1-1; tentative D call: TRBD1 (6 bases). The CDR3 spans 13 residues. The germline V gene encodes CDR1 MNHEY and CDR2 SMNVEV (reference sequence). Deletions cut 6 bases from V and 7 bases from J, with 15 bases between. In DNA form, the CDR3 reads TGTGCCAGCAGACAGGGACCCAGCCTTGAAGCTTTCTTT. This translates into CASRQGPSLEAFF.

The rearrangement uses TRBV12-3 or TRBV12-4 and TRBJ1-1; D is unclear. V was cut by 2 bases and J by 7 bases, with 8 bases left in between. This CDR3 has 12 residues. The CDR3 DNA is TGTGCCAGCAGTTTAACAGTAATTGAAGCTTTCTTT. Its translation is CASSLTVIEAFF.

The rearrangement uses TRBV27 and TRBJ2-1, with D perhaps TRBD1 or TRBD2 (5 bases each). V lost 2 bases, J lost 3 bases, and 11 bases lay in between. CDR3 length equals 15 residues. Germline assignment: CDR1 MNHEY and CDR2 SMNVEV (reference sequence). CDR3 in DNA: TGTGCCAGCAGTTTAGGGGCGGGCGACTACAATGAGCAGTTCTTC. Residues: CASSLGAGDYNEQFF.

This chain connects TRBV5-1 to TRBJ1-2, with 7 bases identical to TRBD1. Per germline, CDR1 SGHRS and CDR2 YFSETQ. V lost 0 bases and J lost 6; bases outside the gene matches: 2. This CDR3 contains 13 residues. The CDR3 DNA reads TGCGCCAGCAGCTTGGAGGGGGCTCATGGCTACACCTTC. It is translated as CASSLEGAHGYTF.

This chain joins TRBV30 and TRBJ2-7; D uncertain. Per the germline V gene, CDR1 is GTSNPN and CDR2 is SVGIG (reference sequence). Trimming pared 2 bases from V and 7 bases from J, leaving 18 bases between. CDR3 size: 14 residues. The CDR3 DNA reads as TGTGCCTGGAGTTCGGCACCGAGCCCCTGGGAGCAGTACTTC. Its translation is CAWSSAPSPWEQYF.

The rearrangement links TRBV5-4 to TRBJ1-1; D remains ambiguous. Germline V gene data show CDR1 as SGHNT and CDR2 as YYREEE (reference sequence). This CDR3 spans 12 amino acids. V was cut by 7 bases and J by 4 bases, with 11 bases left in between. The CDR3 sequence is CASLGPRTEAFF. CDR3 in DNA: TGTGCCAGCCTCGGCCCCCGCACTGAAGCTTTCTTT.

This chain uses TRBV5-1 with TRBJ2-7, with D maybe TRBD1 (6 bases). CDR1 is SGHRS, CDR2 YFSETQ, per germline. V gave up 4 bases and J gave up 5 bases, with 16 bases separating them. The CDR3 consists of 14 residues. The CDR3 DNA reads TGCGCCAGCAGCCCGATACCACAGGGCCACGAGCAGTACTTC. The encoded protein is CASSPIPQGHEQYF. The entire variable domain, with the rest obtained from reference TRBV5-1 and TRBJ2-7, is as follows: KAGVTQTPRYLIKTRGQQVTLSCSPISGHRSVSWYQQTPGQGLQFLFEYFSETQRNKGNFPGRFSGRQFSNSRSEMNVSTLELGDSALYLCASSPIPQGHEQYFGPGTRLTVT.

V usage is TRBV6-5 and J usage is TRBJ2-7; 10 bases align to TRBD2. The CDR3 is made up of 17 amino acids. Germline lookup yields CDR1 MNHEY and CDR2 SVGAGI. Germline trimming cut 2 bases from V and 5 bases from J; bases unmatched to any gene: 12. The CDR3 region has the DNA TGTGCCAGCAGTTACCACTGGGAGCGGGAGGGCCCGGACGAGCAGTACTTC. Protein product: CASSYHWEREGPDEQYF.

This clonotype was counted between two and nine times. The rearrangement uses TRBV6-2 or TRBV6-3 and TRBJ1-2, with D perhaps TRBD1 (5 bases). The germline CDR1 and CDR2 sequences are MNHEY and SVGEGT. The CDR3 has 14 amino acids. The germline V and J ends were trimmed by 2 bases and 7 bases, with 14 bases remaining between them. Here the CDR3 reads CASSYPGTNTGYTF. Written as DNA, the CDR3 is TGTGCCAGCAGTTACCCCGGGACGAACACTGGCTACACCTTC.

The chain links TRBV7-4 to TRBJ1-3; perhaps TRBD1 as D (5 bases). Trimming stripped 4 bases from V and 2 bases from J, with 12 bases between. This CDR3 spans 15 amino acids. Germline loops: CDR1 SGHVT, CDR2 SQSDAQ. The CDR3 region is CASSSDGGPGNTIYF. CDR3 DNA sequence: TGTGCCAGCAGCTCCGATGGGGGACCTGGAAACACCATATATTTT.

The table lists this clonotype with a count of one. V and J are TRBV4-3 and TRBJ2-7, with D possibly matching TRBD1 (5 bases). There are 18 residues in the CDR3. Between the trimmed V and J ends, which lost 2 bases and 2 bases, there was a span of 22 bases. Germline CDR1 is LGHNA and CDR2 is YSLEER. The CDR3 DNA reads TGCGCCAGCAGCCAAAAGGCCACCAAGGGGCAGCCTCCCTACGAGCAGTACTTC. This gives the protein CASSQKATKGQPPYEQYF.

This chain joins TRBV10-3 and TRBJ2-1, with no clear D. This CDR3 is 12 amino acids long. CDR1 is ENHRY, CDR2 SYGVKD, per germline. V lost 10 bases and J 2 bases, leaving 9 bases between the germline ends. The CDR3 DNA follows: TGTGCCAACCGTTCCCCCTACAATGAGCAGTTCTTC. It codes for CANRSPYNEQFF.

This clonotype was picked up a small number of times. The V and J genes are TRBV4-2 and TRBJ2-6; 11 positions match TRBD2. After removal of 3 bases from V and 4 bases from J, the junction contained 14 bases not matched to a gene. Germline V lookup: CDR1 LGHNA, CDR2 YNFKEQ. CDR3 length equals 20 residues. DNA of the CDR3: TGTGCCAGCAGCCATTTCAACCCGGGACTAGCGGCTGGAGGGGCCAACGTCCTGACTTTC. Translated, it gives CASSHFNPGLAAGGANVLTF.

The rearrangement links TRBV19 to TRBJ2-1; 11 bases match TRBD2. Trimming removed 6 bases from V and 3 bases from J; junction bases left unmatched: 1. The CDR3 consists of 14 residues. Germline V gene sequence: CDR1 LNHDA, CDR2 SQIVND (reference sequence). CDR3 residues: CASSGTSGYNEQFF. In DNA form, the CDR3 reads TGTGCCAGTAGCGGGACTAGCGGCTACAATGAGCAGTTCTTC.